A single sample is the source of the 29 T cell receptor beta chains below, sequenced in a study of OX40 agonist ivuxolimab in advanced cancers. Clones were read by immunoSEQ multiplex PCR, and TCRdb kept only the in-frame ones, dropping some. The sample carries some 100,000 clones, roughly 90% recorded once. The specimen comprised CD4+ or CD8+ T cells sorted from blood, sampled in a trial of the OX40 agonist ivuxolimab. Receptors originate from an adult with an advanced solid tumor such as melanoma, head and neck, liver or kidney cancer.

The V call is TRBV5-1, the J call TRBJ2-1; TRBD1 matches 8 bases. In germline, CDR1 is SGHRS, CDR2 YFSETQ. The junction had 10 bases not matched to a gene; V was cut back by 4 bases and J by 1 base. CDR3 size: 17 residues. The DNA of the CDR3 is TGCGCCAGCAGCAGTGACAGGGGCCCAGCTTCCTACAATGAGCAGTTCTTC. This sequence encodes CASSSDRGPASYNEQFF.

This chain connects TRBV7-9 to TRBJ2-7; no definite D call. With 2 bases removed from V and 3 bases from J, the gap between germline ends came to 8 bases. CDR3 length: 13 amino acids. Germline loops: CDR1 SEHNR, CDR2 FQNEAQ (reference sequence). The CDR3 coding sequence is TGTGCCAGCAGCTTAACAGCACTCTACGAGCAGTACTTC. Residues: CASSLTALYEQYF.

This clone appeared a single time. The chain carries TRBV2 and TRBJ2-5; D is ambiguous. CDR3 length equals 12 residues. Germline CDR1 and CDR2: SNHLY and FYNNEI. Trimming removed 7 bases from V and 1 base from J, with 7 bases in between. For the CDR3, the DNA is TGTGCCAGCACCCGGGCCCAAGAGACCCAGTACTTC. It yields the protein CASTRAQETQYF.

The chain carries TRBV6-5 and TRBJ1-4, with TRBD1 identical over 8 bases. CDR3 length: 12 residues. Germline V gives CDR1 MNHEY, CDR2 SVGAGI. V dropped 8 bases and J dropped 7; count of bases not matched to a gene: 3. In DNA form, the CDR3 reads TGTGCCAGCGGACAGGGTTCTGAAAAACTGTTTTTT. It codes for CASGQGSEKLFF.

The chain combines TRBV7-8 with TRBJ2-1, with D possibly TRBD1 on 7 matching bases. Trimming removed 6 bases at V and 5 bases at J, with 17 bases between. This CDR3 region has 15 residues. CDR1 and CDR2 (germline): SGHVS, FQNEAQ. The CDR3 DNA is TGTGCCAGCAGGACCAGGGGGGCCCTAAACAATGAGCAGTTCTTC. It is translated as CASRTRGALNNEQFF. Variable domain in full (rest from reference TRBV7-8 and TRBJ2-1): GAGVSQSPRYKVAKRGQDVALRCDPISGHVSLFWYQQALGQGPEFLTYFQNEAQLDKSGLPSDRFFAERPEGSVSTLKIQRTQQEDSAVYLCASRTRGALNNEQFFGPGTRLTVL.

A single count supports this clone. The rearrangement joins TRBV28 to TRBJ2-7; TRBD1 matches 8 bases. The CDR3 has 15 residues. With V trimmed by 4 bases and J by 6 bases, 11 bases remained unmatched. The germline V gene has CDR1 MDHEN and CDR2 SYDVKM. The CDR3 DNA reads TGTGCCAGCAGTTCAGCCGGGACAGGAACGGTCGAGCAGTACTTC. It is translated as CASSSAGTGTVEQYF. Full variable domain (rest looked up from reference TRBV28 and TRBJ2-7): DVKVTQSSRYLVKRTGEKVFLECVQDMDHENMFWYRQDPGLGLRLIYFSYDVKMKEKGDIPEGYSVSREKKERFSLILESASTNQTSMYLCASSSAGTGTVEQYFGPGTRLTVT.

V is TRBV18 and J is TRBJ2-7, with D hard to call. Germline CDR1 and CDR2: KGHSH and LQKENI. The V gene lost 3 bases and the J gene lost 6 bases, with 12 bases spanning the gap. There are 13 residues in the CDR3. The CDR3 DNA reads TGTGCCAGCTCACCTAATACCGCCCGCGAGCAGTACTTC. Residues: CASSPNTAREQYF.

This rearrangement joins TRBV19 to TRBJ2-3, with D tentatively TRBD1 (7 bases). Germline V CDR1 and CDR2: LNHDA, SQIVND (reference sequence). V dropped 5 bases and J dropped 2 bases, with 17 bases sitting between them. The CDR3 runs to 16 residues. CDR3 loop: CASSPRQGGHTDTQYF. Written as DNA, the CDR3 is TGTGCCAGTAGTCCAAGACAGGGAGGTCACACAGATACGCAGTATTTT.

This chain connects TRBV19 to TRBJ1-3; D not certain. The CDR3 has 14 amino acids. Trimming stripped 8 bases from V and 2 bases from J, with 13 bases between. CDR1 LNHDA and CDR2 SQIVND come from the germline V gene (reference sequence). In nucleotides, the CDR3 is TGTGCCAGTCGACGCACAGAGGCTGGAAACACCATATATTTT. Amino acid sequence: CASRRTEAGNTIYF.

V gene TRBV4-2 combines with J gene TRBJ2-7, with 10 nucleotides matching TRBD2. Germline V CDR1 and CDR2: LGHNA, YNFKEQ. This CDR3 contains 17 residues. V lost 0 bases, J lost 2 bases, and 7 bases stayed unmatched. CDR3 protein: CASSQDYSGRTTYEQYF. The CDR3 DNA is TGTGCCAGCAGCCAAGATTATAGCGGGAGGACGACCTACGAGCAGTACTTC.

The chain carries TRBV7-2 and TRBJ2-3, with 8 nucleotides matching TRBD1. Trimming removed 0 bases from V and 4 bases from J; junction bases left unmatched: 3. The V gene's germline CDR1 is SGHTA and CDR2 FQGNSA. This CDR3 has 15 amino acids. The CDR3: CASSLASRGPDTQYF. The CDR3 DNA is TGTGCCAGCAGCTTAGCGTCCAGGGGGCCAGATACGCAGTATTTT.

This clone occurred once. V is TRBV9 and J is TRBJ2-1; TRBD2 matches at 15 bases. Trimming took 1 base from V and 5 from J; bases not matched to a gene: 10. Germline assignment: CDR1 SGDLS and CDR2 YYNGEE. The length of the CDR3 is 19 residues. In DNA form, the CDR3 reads TGTGCCAGCAGCGTACCCGGGACTAGCGGGAGGCTTCCACACAATGAGCAGTTCTTC. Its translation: CASSVPGTSGRLPHNEQFF.

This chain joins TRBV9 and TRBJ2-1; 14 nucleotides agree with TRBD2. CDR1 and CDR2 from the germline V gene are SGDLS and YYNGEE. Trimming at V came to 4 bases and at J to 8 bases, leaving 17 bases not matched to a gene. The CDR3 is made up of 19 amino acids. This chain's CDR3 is CASSHPRPKTSGRVDEQFF. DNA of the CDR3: TGTGCCAGCAGCCATCCAAGGCCCAAGACTAGCGGGAGGGTGGATGAGCAGTTCTTC.

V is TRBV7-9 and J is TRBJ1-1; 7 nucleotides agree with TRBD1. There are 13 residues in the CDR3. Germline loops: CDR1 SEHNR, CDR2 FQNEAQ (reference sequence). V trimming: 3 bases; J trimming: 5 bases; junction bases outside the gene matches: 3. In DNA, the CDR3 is TGTGCCAGCAGCTTGGAACAGGGGACTGAAGCTTTCTTT. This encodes CASSLEQGTEAFF.

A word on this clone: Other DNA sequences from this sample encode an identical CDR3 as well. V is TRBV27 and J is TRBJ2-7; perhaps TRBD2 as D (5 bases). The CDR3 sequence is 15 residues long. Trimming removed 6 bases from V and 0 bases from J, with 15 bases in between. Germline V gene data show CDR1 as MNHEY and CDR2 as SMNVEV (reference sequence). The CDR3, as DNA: TGTGCCAGCAGAACCCTAGCAGCGCTCTCCTACGAGCAGTACTTC. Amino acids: CASRTLAALSYEQYF.

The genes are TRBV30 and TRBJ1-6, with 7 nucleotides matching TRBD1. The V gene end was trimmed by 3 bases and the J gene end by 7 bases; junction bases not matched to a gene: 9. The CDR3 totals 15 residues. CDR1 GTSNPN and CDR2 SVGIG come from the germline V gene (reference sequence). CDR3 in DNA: TGTGCCTGGAGCCTACAGGGGTCATGGAATTCACCCCTCCACTTT. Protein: CAWSLQGSWNSPLHF.

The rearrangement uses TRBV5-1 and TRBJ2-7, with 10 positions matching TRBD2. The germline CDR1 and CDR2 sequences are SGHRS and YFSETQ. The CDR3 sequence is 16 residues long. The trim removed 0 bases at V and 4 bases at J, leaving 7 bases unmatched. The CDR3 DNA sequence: TGCGCCAGCAGCTTGGATCTAGCGGGAGTCGGGTACGAGCAGTACTTC. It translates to CASSLDLAGVGYEQYF.

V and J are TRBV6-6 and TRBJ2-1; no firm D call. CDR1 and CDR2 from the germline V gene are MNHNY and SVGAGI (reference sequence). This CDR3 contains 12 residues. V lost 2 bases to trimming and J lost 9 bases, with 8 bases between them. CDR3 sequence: CASSYGATEQFF. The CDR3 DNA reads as TGTGCCAGCAGTTACGGCGCCACTGAGCAGTTCTTC.

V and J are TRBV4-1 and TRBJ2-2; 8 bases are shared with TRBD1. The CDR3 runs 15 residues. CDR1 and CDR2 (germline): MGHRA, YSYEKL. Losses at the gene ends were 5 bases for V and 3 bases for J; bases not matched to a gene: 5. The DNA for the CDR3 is TGCGCCAGCAGCACAGGACAGGGTTACACCGGGGAGCTGTTTTTT. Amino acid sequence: CASSTGQGYTGELFF.

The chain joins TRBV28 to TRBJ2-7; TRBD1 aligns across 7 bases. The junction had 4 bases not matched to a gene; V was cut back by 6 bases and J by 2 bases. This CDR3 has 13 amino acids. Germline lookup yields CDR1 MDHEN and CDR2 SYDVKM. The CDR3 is CASRDRITYEQYF. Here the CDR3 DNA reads TGTGCCAGCAGGGACAGGATCACCTACGAGCAGTACTTC.

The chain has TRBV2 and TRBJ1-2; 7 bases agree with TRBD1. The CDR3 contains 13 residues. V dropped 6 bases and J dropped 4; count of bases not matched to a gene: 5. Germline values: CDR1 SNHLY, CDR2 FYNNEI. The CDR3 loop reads CASREQGLYGYTF. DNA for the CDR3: TGTGCCAGCAGAGAACAGGGGCTCTATGGCTACACCTTC.

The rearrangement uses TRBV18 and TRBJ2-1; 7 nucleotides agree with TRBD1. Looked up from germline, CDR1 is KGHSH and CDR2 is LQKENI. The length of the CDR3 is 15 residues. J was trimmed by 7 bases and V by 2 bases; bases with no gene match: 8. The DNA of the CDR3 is TGTGCCAGCTCACCAAGGGACAGAGCGGAAAATGAGCAGTTCTTC. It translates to CASSPRDRAENEQFF. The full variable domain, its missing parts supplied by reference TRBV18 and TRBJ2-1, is NAGVMQNPRHLVRRRGQEARLRCSPMKGHSHVYWYRQLPEEGLKFMVYLQKENIIDESGMPKERFSAEFPKEGPSILRIQQVVRGDSAAYFCASSPRDRAENEQFFGPGTRLTVL.

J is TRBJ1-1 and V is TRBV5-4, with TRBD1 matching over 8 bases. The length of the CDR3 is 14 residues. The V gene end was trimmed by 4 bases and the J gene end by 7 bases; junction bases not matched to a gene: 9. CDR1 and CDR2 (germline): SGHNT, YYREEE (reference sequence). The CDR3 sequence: CASSARTGFSEAFF. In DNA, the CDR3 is TGTGCCAGCAGCGCCCGGACAGGGTTCAGTGAAGCTTTCTTT.

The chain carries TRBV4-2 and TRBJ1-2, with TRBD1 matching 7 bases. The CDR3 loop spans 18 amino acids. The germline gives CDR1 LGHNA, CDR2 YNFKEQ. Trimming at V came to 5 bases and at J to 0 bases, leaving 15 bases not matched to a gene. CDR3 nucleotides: TGTGCCAGCAGCGAGGGCGGGACAGAGCATTTAGCTAACTATGGCTACACCTTC. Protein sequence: CASSEGGTEHLANYGYTF.

The CDR3 spells CASSPTGDAMNEQFF. The DNA for the CDR3 is TGTGCCAGCTCACCAACAGGGGACGCGATGAATGAGCAGTTCTTC. The chain links TRBV18 to TRBJ2-1; TRBD1 matches at 7 bases. From germline, CDR1 is KGHSH and CDR2 LQKENI. The CDR3 length is 15 residues. With 2 bases clipped from V and 7 bases from J, the junction kept 8 bases outside the gene matches.

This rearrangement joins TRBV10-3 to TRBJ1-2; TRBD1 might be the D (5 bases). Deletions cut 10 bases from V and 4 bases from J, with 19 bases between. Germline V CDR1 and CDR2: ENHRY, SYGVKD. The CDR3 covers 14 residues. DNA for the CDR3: TGTGCCACCCACCCGGAGGGACGATCCTATGGCTACACCTTC. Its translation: CATHPEGRSYGYTF.

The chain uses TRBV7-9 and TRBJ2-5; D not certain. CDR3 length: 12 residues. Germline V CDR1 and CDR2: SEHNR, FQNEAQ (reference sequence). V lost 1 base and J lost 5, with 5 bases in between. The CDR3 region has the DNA TGTGCCAGCAGCTTAGATCGCGAGACCCAGTACTTC. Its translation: CASSLDRETQYF.

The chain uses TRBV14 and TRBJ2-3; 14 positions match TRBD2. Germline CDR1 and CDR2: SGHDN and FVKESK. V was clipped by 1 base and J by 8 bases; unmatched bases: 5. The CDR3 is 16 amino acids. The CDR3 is CASSQVPGLAGATQYF. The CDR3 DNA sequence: TGTGCCAGCAGCCAAGTCCCGGGACTAGCGGGAGCTACGCAGTATTTT.

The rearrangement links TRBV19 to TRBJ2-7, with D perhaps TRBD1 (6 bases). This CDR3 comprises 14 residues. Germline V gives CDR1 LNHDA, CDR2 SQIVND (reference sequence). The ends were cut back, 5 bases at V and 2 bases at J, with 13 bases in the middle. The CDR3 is CASSVYRAPYEQYF. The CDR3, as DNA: TGTGCCAGTAGTGTTTACAGGGCCCCCTACGAGCAGTACTTC.